This T cell receptor (beta chain) emerged from a study of response to subunit inactivated influenza vaccine. General observations from the study: With each seasonal influenza vaccination, the authors suggested, few new T cells are recruited.

TCRdb re-called the RT-PCR reads with MiXCR, one entry per CDR3 protein. The table records more than 150,000 distinct CDR3 sequences, approximately 8.7% of them present only once. Comment on this clonotype: The antigen remains unidentified.

The CDR3 has 15 amino acids. The V end lost 1 base, the J end lost 5 bases, and 11 bases lay between the germline ends. Looked up from germline, CDR1 is KGHDR and CDR2 is SFDVKD. This rearrangement joins TRBV24-1 to TRBJ2-1; no clear D gene. Material: non-naive T cells sorted from PBMCs, obtained on the day of vaccination. The clonotype comes from a man aged 50-60 years who received an inactivated influenza vaccine. CDR3 DNA: TGTGCCACCAGTGATTTCCGGGTCTCTAACAATGAGCAGTTCTTC. Amino acids: CATSDFRVSNNEQFF.